This T cell receptor (beta chain) was sequenced for a study of OX40 agonist ivuxolimab in advanced cancers. Study as a whole: Dose-escalation patients were diagnosed with hepatocellular carcinoma, melanoma, renal cell cancer or head and neck cancer.

General study points: Relative to CD4+, CD8+ T cells held more expanded clones on average. Antigen targets of the expanded peripheral T cells went undetermined. It was also the case that some nonresponders had low normalized T-cell clonal expansion.

This table comes from immunoSEQ multiplex PCR, and its TCRdb copy is limited to in-frame clones, with some not included. This table has 70,000 or so clones, about three quarters appearing once. In regard to this clone: Its antigen remains unidentified.

The CDR3 has 13 residues. V shed 7 bases and J 7 bases; nucleotides not matched to a gene: 6. Germline assignment: CDR1 MNHEY and CDR2 SVGAGI. The chain combines TRBV6-5 with TRBJ1-4; the match to TRBD1 covers 7 bases. Here the sequenced sample was CD4+ or CD8+ T cells sorted from blood, taken in a trial of the OX40 agonist ivuxolimab. The source is an adult with an advanced solid tumor such as melanoma, head and neck, liver or kidney cancer. The CDR3 here is CASKGAMGEKLFF. As DNA, the CDR3 is TGTGCCAGCAAGGGGGCCATGGGTGAAAAACTGTTTTTT.